These T cell receptor beta chains were read from a single sample in a study of graft-versus-host responses after intestinal transplantation. Their target antigens are unknown. TCRdb's table, derived via immunoSEQ multiplex PCR, lists solely in-frame clones and lacks some. The sample lists about 92,000 clones; about 90% were seen once. This material consisted of unstimulated CD8+ T cells sorted from spleen or lymph node cells, taken before intestinal transplant. The receptors originated from a human donor who received an intestinal transplant. Both conserved end residues are part of each CDR3. The D gene is left open where the match is weak. Clone size is not always given. Where it is, it says once, few, many or a class for expanded clones.

J,size,V,D,CDR3,DNA
TRBJ2-2,NA,TRBV5-6,TRBD2,CASSLDVGSGRVTGELFF,TGTGCCAGCAGCTTGGACGTGGGGAGCGGGAGGGTCACCGGGGAGCTGTTTTTT
TRBJ1-5,NA,TRBV27,NA,CASSFGPPDSNQPQHF,TGTGCCAGCAGTTTCGGGCCACCGGATAGCAATCAGCCCCAGCATTTT
TRBJ2-7,NA,TRBV6-1,NA,CASSPGSSYEQYF,TGTGCCAGCAGTCCGGGGAGCTCCTACGAGCAGTACTTC
TRBJ2-7,NA,TRBV6-1,NA,CASSEPRQMSNEQYF,TGTGCCAGCAGTGAACCCCGACAGATGTCTAACGAGCAGTACTTC
TRBJ2-7,NA,TRBV12-5,TRBD1,CASGPRDSSLEQYF,TGTGCTAGTGGTCCCCGGGACAGCTCTTTAGAGCAGTACTTC
TRBJ2-1,NA,TRBV28,NA,CASSLRAGYNEQFF,TGTGCCAGCAGTTTACGGGCAGGGTACAATGAGCAGTTCTTC
TRBJ1-2,NA,TRBV6-5,NA,CASSYWPGDGYGYTF,TGTGCCAGCAGTTACTGGCCAGGGGATGGCTATGGCTACACCTTC
TRBJ1-5,NA,TRBV6-1,NA,CASSEYQTTGLYQPQHF,TGTGCCAGCAGTGAATACCAGACTACTGGGTTGTATCAGCCCCAGCATTTT
TRBJ2-1,NA,TRBV29-1,NA,CSVVGGQFYNEQFF,TGCAGCGTGGTTGGCGGACAATTCTACAATGAGCAGTTCTTC
TRBJ2-7,NA,TRBV6-5,TRBD1,CASSPRTGLSYEQYF,TGTGCCAGCAGTCCCCGGACAGGGCTCTCCTACGAGCAGTACTTC
TRBJ2-1,NA,TRBV4-1,TRBD2,CASSQDELAGDNEQFF,TGCGCCAGCAGCCAAGATGAGCTAGCGGGGGACAATGAGCAGTTCTTC
TRBJ2-7,NA,TRBV29-1,NA,CSVEVGPSYEQYF,TGCAGCGTTGAAGTGGGACCTTCCTACGAGCAGTACTTC
TRBJ2-1,NA,TRBV7-6,TRBD1,CASSLATGPVAGQGNEQFF,TGTGCCAGCAGCTTAGCAACAGGGCCCGTCGCGGGACAGGGAAATGAGCAGTTCTTC
TRBJ1-6,NA,TRBV15,TRBD1,CATSSGTGDSPLHF,TGTGCCACCAGCAGCGGGACAGGGGATTCACCCCTCCACTTT
TRBJ2-5,NA,TRBV4-1,TRBD2,CASSHYGLAEQETQYF,TGCGCCAGCAGCCACTACGGACTAGCGGAACAAGAGACCCAGTACTTC
TRBJ2-7,once,TRBV6-1,NA,CASSESSAYEQYF,TGTGCCAGCAGTGAAAGTTCAGCTTACGAGCAGTACTTC
TRBJ1-1,NA,TRBV11-2,NA,CASRGFGTEEAFF,TGTGCCAGCAGGGGCTTCGGGACGGAAGAAGCTTTCTTT
TRBJ1-1,NA,TRBV25-1,NA,CASSEGEATEAFF,TGTGCCAGCAGTGAAGGGGAGGCCACTGAAGCTTTCTTT
TRBJ2-3,NA,TRBV15,TRBD2,CATSRARAGGGDTQYF,TGTGCCACCAGCAGAGCGCGAGCGGGGGGCGGGGATACGCAGTATTTT
TRBJ2-1,NA,TRBV28,TRBD2,CATSKLNRLAAYNEQFF,TGTGCCACCAGTAAACTAAATAGGCTAGCGGCCTACAATGAGCAGTTCTTC
TRBJ2-7,NA,TRBV7-6,TRBD2,CASTMGVVGGPDEQYF,TGTGCCAGCACAATGGGGGTGGTGGGAGGGCCTGACGAGCAGTACTTC
TRBJ2-7,NA,TRBV7-3,TRBD2,CASSLTPSGRSNEQYF,TGTGCCAGCAGCTTAACGCCTAGCGGGAGGAGTAACGAGCAGTACTTC
TRBJ2-1,NA,TRBV28,NA,CASSLRPSHNEQFF,TGTGCCAGCAGTTTGAGACCATCTCACAATGAGCAGTTCTTC
TRBJ2-3,NA,TRBV19,NA,CASSIDSGLSTDTQYF,TGTGCCAGTAGTATAGACTCGGGTTTGAGCACAGATACGCAGTATTTT
TRBJ2-4,NA,TRBV14,NA,CASSQWGDIQYF,TGTGCCAGCAGCCAATGGGGGGACATTCAGTACTTC
TRBJ1-4,NA,TRBV28,NA,CASSLAGVPNEKLFF,TGTGCCAGCAGTTTGGCAGGGGTTCCTAATGAAAAACTGTTTTTT
TRBJ1-5,NA,TRBV5-6,NA,CASSLGTGINQPQHF,TGTGCCAGCAGCTTGGGCACAGGGATTAATCAGCCCCAGCATTTT